A selection of T cell receptor beta chains follows, all from one sample in a study of blood T cell repertoires in COVID-19. Data came from immunoSEQ multiplex PCR; TCRdb stores just in-frame clones and leaves some out. The table includes fewer than 200,000 clones, approximately 87% detected once. Input material: PBMCs or T cells enriched from blood (not recorded which). The receptors come from a woman between 50 and 59 years old who had recovered from COVID-19. The CDR3 runs from the conserved cysteine through the conserved F or W. A D gene is named only where the DNA matches it firmly. Clone sizes are given selectively: once, few, many, or a class where the clone is expanded.

- | - | TRBJ1-1 | TRBV19 | TGTGCCAGTAGTATGGCCCTCTACACTGAAGCTTTCTTT | CASSMALYTEAFF
- | - | TRBJ2-5 | TRBV2 | TGTGCCAGCAGTGCCTTTGGAGGGTCTCAAGAGACCCAGTACTTC | CASSAFGGSQETQYF
TRBD1 | - | TRBJ1-4 | TRBV6-5 | TGTGCCAGCACTAGACAGGGGGCGGAAAAACTGTTTTTT | CASTRQGAEKLFF
- | - | TRBJ1-6 | TRBV28 | TGTGCCAGCAGCGCACCGGGGAACTATAATTCACCCCTCCACTTT | CASSAPGNYNSPLHF
- | - | TRBJ1-5 | TRBV28 | TGTGCCAGCAGTTGGGGGGGCAGTAATCAGCCCCAGCATTTT | CASSWGGSNQPQHF
- | - | TRBJ1-1 | TRBV7-2 | TGTGCCAGCAGCTTACGGAGTCCAGGGGCGAACACTGAAGCTTTCTTT | CASSLRSPGANTEAFF
- | few | TRBJ2-5 | TRBV11-3 | TGTGCCAGCAGCTTCGAGGAGACCCAGTACTTC | CASSFEETQYF
- | once | TRBJ2-4 | TRBV12-3/TRBV12-4 | TGTGCCAGCAGTTTACAGCGAAACATTCAGTACTTC | CASSLQRNIQYF
- | - | TRBJ2-3 | TRBV20-1 | TGCAGTGCTAGATCCCCCGGGGGGCAGTATTTT | CSARSPGGQYF
- | - | TRBJ2-3 | TRBV27 | TGTGCCAGCAGCGCGGTGGGGCCTTGGGATACGCAGTATTTT | CASSAVGPWDTQYF
- | - | TRBJ2-2 | TRBV5-3 | TGTGCCAGAAACGGACTACGGAACACCGGGGAGCTGTTTTTT | CARNGLRNTGELFF
TRBD1 | - | TRBJ1-5 | TRBV27 | TGTGCCAGCAGTGCCTCCGGGACAGGGAATCAGCCCCAGCATTTT | CASSASGTGNQPQHF
- | - | TRBJ2-1 | TRBV15 | TGTGCCACCAGCAGAGATACAGAACTGAATGAGCAGTTCTTC | CATSRDTELNEQFF
- | - | TRBJ2-5 | TRBV4-1 | TGCGCCAGCAGCCCATCACATGGGCTAGCTTGGGAGACCCAGTACTTC | CASSPSHGLAWETQYF
- | - | TRBJ1-1 | TRBV7-8 | TGTGCCAGCAGCTTAGAATCGGTCACGGGGGTTGGCACTGAAGCTTTCTTT | CASSLESVTGVGTEAFF
- | - | TRBJ2-1 | TRBV30 | TGTGCCTGGGCCGAAACTAACAATGAGCAGTTCTTC | CAWAETNNEQFF
TRBD1 | - | TRBJ1-2 | TRBV9 | TGTGCCAGCAGCGTCTCATCCAACCCGGGACAGAGCTATGGCTACACCTTC | CASSVSSNPGQSYGYTF
- | - | TRBJ1-6 | TRBV7-9 | TGTGCCAGCAGGCAGGGCGTGGGTTCACCCCTCCACTTT | CASRQGVGSPLHF
TRBD1 | - | TRBJ1-6 | TRBV5-1 | TGCGCCAGCAGCCCCGGGACAGCGAATTCACCCCTCCACTTT | CASSPGTANSPLHF
TRBD1 | - | TRBJ1-1 | TRBV6-5 | TGTGCCAGCAGTCAGGACAGGGCACGGAACACTGAAGCTTTCTTT | CASSQDRARNTEAFF
- | - | TRBJ1-1 | TRBV11-3 | TGTGCCAGCAGCCCCCGGTCCTCCACAGGCGAAGCTTTCTTT | CASSPRSSTGEAFF
- | - | TRBJ2-3 | TRBV10-3 | TGTGCCATCAGTGAGTCAGGGGCGGTCACAGATACGCAGTATTTT | CAISESGAVTDTQYF
- | - | TRBJ2-1 | TRBV7-9 | TGTGCCAGCAGCCGCCACAGGGTCTGGGAGCAGTTCTTC | CASSRHRVWEQFF